This note documents a single TCR beta chain sequence. The antigen remains unidentified. The data originate from a study of shared clonotypes between healthy human individuals. The study's findings and limits: Richness estimates generally favored naive over memory subsets.

The CDR3 is 16 residues long. Between the trimmed V and J ends, which lost 6 bases and 3 bases, there was a span of 18 bases. Per the germline V gene, CDR1 is KGHSH and CDR2 is LQKENI. Sequencing was performed with immunoSEQ multiplex PCR; in TCRdb, only in-frame clones are kept and a portion is missing. The data hold fewer than 3 million clones, with roughly 90% observed a single time. V and J are TRBV18 and TRBJ1-5, with D perhaps matching TRBD1 (6 bases). The sequenced sample consisted of naive CD4+ T cells from PBMCs. Subset specified: CD45RA+ positively selected. This TCR came from a man between 18 and 35 years old in good health. Some clones in this sample may be carry-over from other donors' samples. DNA of the CDR3: TGTGCCAGCTCTCCTACCGGACAGAATATCAATCAGCCCCAGCATTTT. It specifies CASSPTGQNINQPQHF.